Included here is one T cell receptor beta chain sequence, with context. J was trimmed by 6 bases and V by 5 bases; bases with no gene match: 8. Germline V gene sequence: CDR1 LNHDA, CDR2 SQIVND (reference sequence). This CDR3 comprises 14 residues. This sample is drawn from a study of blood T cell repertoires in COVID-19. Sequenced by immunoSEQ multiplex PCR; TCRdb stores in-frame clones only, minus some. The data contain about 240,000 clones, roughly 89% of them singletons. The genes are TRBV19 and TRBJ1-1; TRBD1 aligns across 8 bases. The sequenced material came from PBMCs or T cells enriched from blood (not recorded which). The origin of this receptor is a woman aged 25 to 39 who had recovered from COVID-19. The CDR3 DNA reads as TGTGCCAGTAGTGGAACAGGGGGGAGCTCTGAAGCTTTCTTT. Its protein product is CASSGTGGSSEAFF.